This entry describes one TCR beta chain. TCRbeta library construction was performed incorporating unique molecular identifiers. TCRdb used MiXCR to reprocess the PCR reads, holding one entry per CDR3 protein. The sample includes 190,000 or so distinct CDR3 sequences, approximately 6.8% seen only once; the top ten take 3%. This entry comes from a study of T-cell reconstitution after alpha-beta-depleted transplantation in children. The CDR3 covers 17 residues. Germline CDR1 reads LNHDA; CDR2 reads SQIVND (reference sequence). The V and J ends lost 7 bases and 0 bases respectively, with 16 bases between them.

Sequences were derived from PBMCs from the stem cell graft donor, sampled from the stem cell graft. The source of this sequence is a human donor who donated a stem cell graft to a child with Wiskott-Aldrich syndrome. This chain joins TRBV19 and TRBJ2-6; D not certain. The CDR3 nucleotides are TGTGCCAGTAAGAGAACTGCCACCAGCTCTGGGGCCAACGTCCTGACTTTC. Its protein is CASKRTATSSGANVLTF.